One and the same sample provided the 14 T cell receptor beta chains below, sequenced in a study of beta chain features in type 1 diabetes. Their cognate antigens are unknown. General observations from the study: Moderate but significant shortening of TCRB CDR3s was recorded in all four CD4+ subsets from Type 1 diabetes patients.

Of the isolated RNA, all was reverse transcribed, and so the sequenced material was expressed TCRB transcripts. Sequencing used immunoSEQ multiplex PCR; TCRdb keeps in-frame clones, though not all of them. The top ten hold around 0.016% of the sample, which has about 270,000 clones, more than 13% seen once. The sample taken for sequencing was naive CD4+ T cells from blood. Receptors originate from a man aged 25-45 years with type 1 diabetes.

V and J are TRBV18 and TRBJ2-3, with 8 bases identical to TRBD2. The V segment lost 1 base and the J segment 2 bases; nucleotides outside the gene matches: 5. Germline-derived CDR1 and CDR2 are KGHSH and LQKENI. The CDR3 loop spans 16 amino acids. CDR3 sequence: CASSPRVAGFTDTQYF. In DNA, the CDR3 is TGTGCCAGCTCACCACGGGTAGCGGGATTCACAGATACGCAGTATTTT. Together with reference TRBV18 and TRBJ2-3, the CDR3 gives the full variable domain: NAGVMQNPRHLVRRRGQEARLRCSPMKGHSHVYWYRQLPEEGLKFMVYLQKENIIDESGMPKERFSAEFPKEGPSILRIQQVVRGDSAAYFCASSPRVAGFTDTQYFGPGTRLTVL.

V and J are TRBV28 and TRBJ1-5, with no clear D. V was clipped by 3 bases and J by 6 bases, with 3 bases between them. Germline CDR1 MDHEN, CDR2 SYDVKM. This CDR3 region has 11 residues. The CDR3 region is CASSFGQPQHF. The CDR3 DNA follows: TGTGCCAGCAGTTTCGGTCAGCCCCAGCATTTT.

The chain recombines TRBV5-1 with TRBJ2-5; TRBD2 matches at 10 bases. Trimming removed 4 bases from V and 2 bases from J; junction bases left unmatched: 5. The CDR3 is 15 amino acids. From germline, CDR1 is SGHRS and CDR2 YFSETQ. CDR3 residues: CASSEGTSVQETQYF. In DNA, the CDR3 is TGCGCCAGCAGCGAGGGGACTAGCGTACAAGAGACCCAGTACTTC.

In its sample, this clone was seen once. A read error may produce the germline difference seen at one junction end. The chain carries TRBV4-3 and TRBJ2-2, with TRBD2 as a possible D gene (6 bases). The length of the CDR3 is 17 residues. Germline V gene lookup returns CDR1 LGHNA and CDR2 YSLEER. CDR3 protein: CASSPLPAGANTGELFF. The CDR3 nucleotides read TGCGCCAGCAGCCCCCTGCCAGCGGGTGCGAACACCGGAGAGCTGTTTTTT.

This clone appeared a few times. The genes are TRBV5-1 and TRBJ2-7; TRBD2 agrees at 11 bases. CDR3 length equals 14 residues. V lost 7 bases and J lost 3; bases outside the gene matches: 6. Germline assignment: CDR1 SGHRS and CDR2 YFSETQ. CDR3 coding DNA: TGCGCCAGCTGCCGACTAGCGGGGAGCTACGAGCAGTACTTC. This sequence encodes CASCRLAGSYEQYF.

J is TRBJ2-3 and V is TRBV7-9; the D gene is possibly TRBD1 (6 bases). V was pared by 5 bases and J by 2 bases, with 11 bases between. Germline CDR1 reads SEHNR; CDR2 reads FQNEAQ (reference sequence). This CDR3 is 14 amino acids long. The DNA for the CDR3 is TGTGCCAGCAGCCTTGGACAGAACACAGATACGCAGTATTTT. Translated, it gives CASSLGQNTDTQYF.

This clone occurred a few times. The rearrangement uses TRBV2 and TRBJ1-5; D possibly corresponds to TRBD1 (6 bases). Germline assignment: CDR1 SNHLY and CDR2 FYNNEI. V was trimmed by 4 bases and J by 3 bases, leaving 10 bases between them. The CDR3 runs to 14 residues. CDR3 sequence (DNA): TGTGCCAGCAGTGTGGACAGATACAATCAGCCCCAGCATTTT. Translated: CASSVDRYNQPQHF.

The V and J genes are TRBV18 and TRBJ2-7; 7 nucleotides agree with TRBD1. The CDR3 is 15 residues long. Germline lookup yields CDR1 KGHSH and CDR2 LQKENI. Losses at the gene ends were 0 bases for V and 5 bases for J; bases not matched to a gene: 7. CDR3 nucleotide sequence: TGTGCCAGCTCACCACCTGACAGGGCTGGGGACGAGCAGTACTTC. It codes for CASSPPDRAGDEQYF.

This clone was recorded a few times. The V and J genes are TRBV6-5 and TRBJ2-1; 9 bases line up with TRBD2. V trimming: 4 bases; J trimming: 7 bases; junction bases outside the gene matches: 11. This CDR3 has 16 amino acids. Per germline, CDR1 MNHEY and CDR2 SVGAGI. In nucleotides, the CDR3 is TGTGCCAGCAGTTCCCGCGGTAGCGGGAGTCGTAATGAGCAGTTCTTC. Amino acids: CASSSRGSGSRNEQFF.

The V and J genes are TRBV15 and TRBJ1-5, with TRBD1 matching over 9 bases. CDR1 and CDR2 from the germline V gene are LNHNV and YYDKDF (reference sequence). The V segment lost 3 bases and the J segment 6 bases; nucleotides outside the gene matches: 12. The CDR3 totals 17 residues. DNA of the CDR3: TGTGCCACCAGCAGCCGGGACAGGGTATTGTCTAGTCAGCCCCAGCATTTT. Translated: CATSSRDRVLSSQPQHF.

CDR3 sequence reads: CASSLGTGWGTYEQYF. The CDR3 nucleotides are TGTGCCAGCAGCTTAGGGACAGGTTGGGGGACCTACGAGCAGTACTTC. This sequence joins TRBV13 and TRBJ2-7; weak D call: TRBD1 (6 bases). CDR3 size: 16 residues. V lost 0 bases to trimming and J lost 2 bases, with 14 bases between them. In germline, CDR1 is PRHDT, CDR2 FYEKMQ (reference sequence).

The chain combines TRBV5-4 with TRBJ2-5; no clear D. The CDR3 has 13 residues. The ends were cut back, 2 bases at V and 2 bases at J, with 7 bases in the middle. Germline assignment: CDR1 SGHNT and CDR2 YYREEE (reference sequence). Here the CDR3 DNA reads TGTGCCAGCAGCTTACGTACTCAAGAGACCCAGTACTTC. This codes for CASSLRTQETQYF.

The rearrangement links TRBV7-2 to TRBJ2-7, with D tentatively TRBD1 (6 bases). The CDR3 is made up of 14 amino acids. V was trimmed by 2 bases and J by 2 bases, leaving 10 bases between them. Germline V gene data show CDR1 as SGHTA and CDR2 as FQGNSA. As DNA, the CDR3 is TGTGCCAGCAGCTTACAGGGGTCAACCTACGAGCAGTACTTC. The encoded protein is CASSLQGSTYEQYF.

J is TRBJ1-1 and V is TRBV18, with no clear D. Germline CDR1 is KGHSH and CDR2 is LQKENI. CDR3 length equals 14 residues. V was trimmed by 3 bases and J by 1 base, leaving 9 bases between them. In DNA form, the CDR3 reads TGTGCCAGCTCACCTTCAACGGGGAACACTGAAGCTTTCTTT. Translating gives CASSPSTGNTEAFF.